This TCR beta chain is drawn from a study of blood T cell repertoires in COVID-19. Profiling relied on immunoSEQ multiplex PCR, and the TCRdb table lists in-frame clones only, not all of them. Of 190,000 or so clones listed, around 86% are singletons. The V segment lost 5 bases and the J segment 6 bases; nucleotides outside the gene matches: 14. CDR3 length: 17 amino acids. Germline loops: CDR1 LNHDA, CDR2 SQIVND (reference sequence). This clone was detected ten times or more. The chain couples TRBV19 to TRBJ2-3; 10 nucleotides align to TRBD2. The receptor was derived from a woman aged 30 to 39 with active or convalescent COVID-19. The sequencing sample was made of peripheral blood. CDR3 sequence reads: CASSPTGSGGPSDTQYF. The CDR3 coding sequence is TGTGCCAGTAGTCCCACGGGTAGCGGGGGGCCGTCGGATACGCAGTATTTT. Supplemented by reference TRBV19 and TRBJ2-3, the full variable domain reads DGGITQSPKYLFRKEGQNVTLSCEQNLNHDAMYWYRQDPGQGLRLIYYSQIVNDFQKGDIAEGYSVSREKKESFPLTVTSAQKNPTAFYLCASSPTGSGGPSDTQYFGPGTRLTVL.